The clone carrying this T cell receptor beta chain was picked up many times. This sample is drawn from a study of human T cells and chemical hapten exposure. The time point was: patch test 2, 6 weeks after DPC sensitization. Treatment described: therapeutic diphenylcyclopropenone sensitization with weekly scalp DPC. At every patch-test visit, blood was drawn before the patch test was applied. CDR1 is MDHEN, CDR2 SYDVKM, per germline. V was cut by 5 bases and J by 4 bases, with 20 bases left in between. This CDR3 region has 16 residues. In TCRdb, the RACE reads were re-called with MiXCR into one record per CDR3 protein. The table shows about 94,000 distinct CDR3 sequences, with over 7.5% occurring only once.

This chain joins TRBV28 and TRBJ1-1; D unresolved. The TCR comes from a woman aged 40-49 years with alopecia areata. Some clones in this sample may be carry-over from other donors' samples. The sample consisted of whole blood, taken in connection with sensitization to the hapten diphenylcyclopropenone (DPC). The CDR3 loop reads CASSPLYGERRTEAFF. CDR3 bases: TGTGCCAGCAGTCCCCTCTATGGGGAAAGGCGCACTGAAGCTTTCTTT. Supplemented by reference TRBV28 and TRBJ1-1, the full variable domain reads DVKVTQSSRYLVKRTGEKVFLECVQDMDHENMFWYRQDPGLGLRLIYFSYDVKMKEKGDIPEGYSVSREKKERFSLILESASTNQTSMYLCASSPLYGERRTEAFFGQGTRLTVV.